One sample yielded the 5 T cell receptor beta chains listed below, sequenced in a study of blood T cell repertoires in COVID-19. Profiling relied on immunoSEQ multiplex PCR, and the TCRdb table lists in-frame clones only, not all of them. The data contain about 190,000 clones, more than 60% of them seen just once; the ten biggest clones take up roughly 13%. Sequenced input: peripheral blood. These receptors all come from a man aged 50 to 59 who had recovered from COVID-19.

This clone has only a few counts. The chain uses TRBV30 and TRBJ2-5, with D possibly called TRBD1 or TRBD2 (6 bases each). The CDR3 spans 15 residues. The ends were cut back, 8 bases at V and 2 bases at J, with 21 bases in the middle. Germline CDR1 reads GTSNPN; CDR2 reads SVGIG (reference sequence). CDR3: CAGTRPTREQETQYF. The CDR3 DNA sequence: TGTGCCGGGACAAGACCGACTAGGGAGCAAGAGACCCAGTACTTC. The full variable domain, its missing parts supplied by reference TRBV30 and TRBJ2-5, is SQTIHQWPATLVQPVGSPLSLECTVEGTSNPNLYWYRQAAGRGLQLLFYSVGIGQISSEVPQNLSASRPQDRQFILSSKKLLLSDSGFYLCAGTRPTREQETQYFGPGTRLLVL.

V usage is TRBV28 and J usage is TRBJ2-2, with 7 bases lining up with TRBD1. The CDR3 sequence is 16 residues long. V was pared by 4 bases and J by 2 bases, with 7 bases of the junction left unmatched. The germline V gene has CDR1 MDHEN and CDR2 SYDVKM. The CDR3 loop is CASSSYRGSNTGELFF. The DNA for the CDR3 is TGTGCCAGCAGTTCGTACAGGGGTAGTAACACCGGGGAGCTGTTTTTT.

The gene calls are TRBV9 and TRBJ1-1; D remains unclear. The CDR3 is 14 amino acids. Germline V gene sequence: CDR1 SGDLS, CDR2 YYNGEE. Trimming stripped 2 bases from V and 3 bases from J, with 11 bases between. The CDR3 nucleotides are TGTGCCAGCAGCGTCCGGGAAAGCTACACTGAAGCTTTCTTT. Encoded protein: CASSVRESYTEAFF. Together with reference TRBV9 and TRBJ1-1, the CDR3 gives the full variable domain: DSGVTQTPKHLITATGQRVTLRCSPRSGDLSVYWYQQSLDQGLQFLIQYYNGEERAKGNILERFSAQQFPDLHSELNLSSLELGDSALYFCASSVRESYTEAFFGQGTRLTVV.

The rearrangement joins TRBV7-2 to TRBJ2-7; D not resolved. The CDR3 is 17 residues long. Germline CDR1 is SGHTA and CDR2 is FQGNSA. Trimming cost V 6 bases and J 3 bases, with 24 bases left between them. DNA for the CDR3: TGTGCCAGCAGTTCGAAGAACGGGTTTCATTCAATCTACGAGCAGTACTTC. Protein: CASSSKNGFHSIYEQYF.

The chain has TRBV30 and TRBJ2-7, with 7 bases lining up with TRBD2. V trimming: 1 base; J trimming: 4 bases; junction bases outside the gene matches: 19. CDR3 size: 18 residues. In germline, CDR1 is GTSNPN, CDR2 SVGIG (reference sequence). The CDR3 here is CAWSGSIGRSHLIYEQYF. CDR3 DNA sequence: TGTGCCTGGAGTGGAAGTATCGGGAGGTCCCATCTTATATACGAGCAGTACTTC.